This TCR beta chain derives from a study of identical twins. Overall study findings and caveats: High-abundance cord blood beta clonotypes had fewer insertions; memory repertoires showed none. Models underestimated TCR alpha sharing (out-of-frame) in monozygotic twins.

Comments on this clonotype: Its cognate antigen is unknown.

This CDR3 has 14 residues. Trimming took 5 bases from V and 8 from J, leaving 16 bases between them. Germline V gene sequence: CDR1 MNHEY, CDR2 SVGEGT. A universal primer site was created by template switching, with the cDNA bearing unique molecular identifiers. TCRdb fed the 5' RACE reads into MiXCR, producing one record per CDR3 protein. The sample comprises about 340,000 distinct CDR3 sequences, around 12% of which are singletons, and approximately 7.9% rests with the top ten. The same specimen was also included in a second study, on yellow fever vaccine responses in identical twins. That publication notes: After vaccination, twins' T cell response reportedly seemed partly convergent, partly personalized.

The sequenced sample was CD8+ T cells sorted from blood. The chain carries TRBV6-2 or TRBV6-3 and TRBJ2-1; D is perhaps TRBD2 (6 bases). This TCR came from a woman younger than 30 in good health. CDR3 bases: TGTGCCAGCAGTCTGGTAGAACGGGAGTATGAGCAGTTCTTC. Translation gives CASSLVEREYEQFF.